The 21 T cell receptor beta chains presented below share a single source sample, sequenced in a study of shared clonotypes between healthy human individuals. The table came from immunoSEQ multiplex PCR; TCRdb's copy has only in-frame clones and leaves some out. Among around 500,000 clones listed, around four fifths were seen once. Sequences were obtained from PBMCs. Receptor source: a middle-aged woman in good health. Some clones in this sample may be carry-over from other donors' samples.

The chain links TRBV27 to TRBJ2-7; D possibly corresponds to TRBD1 (5 bases). Trimming removed 1 base from V and 4 bases from J, with 8 bases in between. CDR3 length: 13 amino acids. Germline-derived CDR1 and CDR2 are MNHEY and SMNVEV (reference sequence). The CDR3 DNA follows: TGTGCCAGCAGTTTATTCCAGGGATACGAGCAGTACTTC. This codes for CASSLFQGYEQYF.

The chain has TRBV5-4 and TRBJ2-7; D may match TRBD1 or TRBD2 (5 bases each). Trimming left V 3 bases short and J 7 bases short, with 17 bases between. Germline lookup yields CDR1 SGHNT and CDR2 YYREEE (reference sequence). The length of the CDR3 is 14 residues. The CDR3 is CASSSGTGGREQYF. The CDR3 bases are TGTGCCAGCAGCTCGGGGACCGGAGGTCGGGAGCAGTACTTC. Full variable domain (outside the CDR3, taken from reference TRBV5-4 and TRBJ2-7): ETGVTQSPTHLIKTRGQQVTLRCSSQSGHNTVSWYQQALGQGPQFIFQYYREEENGRGNFPPRFSGLQFPNYSSELNVNALELDDSALYLCASSSGTGGREQYFGPGTRLTVT.

This clone was detected once. This chain uses TRBV19 with TRBJ2-2; 11 bases are a match to TRBD2. After removal of 4 bases from V and 6 bases from J, the junction contained 7 bases not matched to a gene. The germline CDR1 and CDR2 sequences are LNHDA and SQIVND (reference sequence). The length of the CDR3 is 16 residues. The CDR3 nucleotides read TGTGCCAGTAGTACGGGACTAGCGGAGTGGGCCGGGGAGCTGTTTTTT. Its protein is CASSTGLAEWAGELFF.

This chain joins TRBV10-1 and TRBJ2-1; D is uncertain. Trimming took 2 bases from V and 6 from J, leaving 23 bases between them. Germline V gene lookup returns CDR1 WNHNN and CDR2 SYGVQD (reference sequence). The length of the CDR3 is 18 residues. The CDR3 sequence: CASSEPGPSWRAFNEQFF. The CDR3 DNA reads TGCGCCAGCAGTGAGCCCGGACCATCATGGCGAGCTTTCAATGAGCAGTTCTTC.

This chain links TRBV4-2 with TRBJ1-1; D unresolved. The V end was cut by 0 bases, the J end by 0 bases, with 5 bases between. The CDR3 is made up of 14 amino acids. CDR1 and CDR2 from the germline V gene are LGHNA and YNFKEQ. This CDR3 is CASSQDPVNTEAFF. As DNA, the CDR3 is TGTGCCAGCAGCCAAGATCCTGTGAACACTGAAGCTTTCTTT.

The chain carries TRBV4-1 and TRBJ2-1, with TRBD2 matching 10 bases. V lost 1 base, J lost 10 bases, and 10 bases stayed unmatched. Germline V gives CDR1 MGHRA, CDR2 YSYEKL. The CDR3 consists of 16 residues. The CDR3 is CASSQVLAGRGWEQFF. In DNA form, the CDR3 reads TGCGCCAGCAGCCAAGTACTAGCGGGAAGGGGGTGGGAGCAGTTCTTC.

V is TRBV7-9 and J is TRBJ2-7; 12 bases are shared with TRBD1. The CDR3 spans 14 residues. Germline-derived CDR1 and CDR2 are SEHNR and FQNEAQ (reference sequence). The J segment lost 5 bases and the V segment lost 7 bases, leaving 6 bases of the junction unmatched. CDR3 amino acids: CASNLGQGAHEQYF. The CDR3 DNA sequence: TGTGCCAGCAACCTGGGACAGGGGGCCCACGAGCAGTACTTC.

V and J are TRBV15 and TRBJ1-5; D is unclear. Trimming shortened V by 3 bases and J by 6 bases, and 12 bases separated the two germline ends. The CDR3 totals 14 residues. CDR1 and CDR2 from the germline V gene are LNHNV and YYDKDF (reference sequence). The CDR3 is CATSRALGTQPQHF. As DNA, the CDR3 is TGTGCCACCAGCAGGGCGTTGGGCACTCAGCCCCAGCATTTT.

The V call is TRBV30, the J call TRBJ1-5; D remains unclear. CDR1 GTSNPN and CDR2 SVGIG come from the germline V gene (reference sequence). This CDR3 contains 14 residues. V was cut by 1 base and J by 3 bases, with 10 bases left in between. The CDR3 sequence is CAWSGASYNQPQHF. Written as DNA, the CDR3 is TGTGCCTGGAGTGGGGCATCTTACAATCAGCCCCAGCATTTT.

This clone was seen a single time. At one end the junction does not follow the germline gene, possibly because of a read error. This chain joins TRBV7-3 and TRBJ2-1; 13 bases fit TRBD2. The CDR3 is made up of 12 amino acids. Germline CDR1 and CDR2: SGHTA and FQGTGA. DNA for the CDR3: TGTGCCAGCAGCGCCGGGACTAGCGGGAAGGTCTTC. Its protein product is CASSAGTSGKVF.

The chain links TRBV4-3 to TRBJ2-7, with D unresolved. Trimming took 0 bases from V and 5 from J, leaving 5 bases between them. Germline V gives CDR1 LGHNA, CDR2 YSLEER. This CDR3 spans 12 amino acids. CDR3 in DNA: TGCGCCAGCAGCCAAGACAGCCACGAGCAGTACTTC. Protein product: CASSQDSHEQYF.

This rearrangement joins TRBV5-4 to TRBJ1-2; possibly TRBD1 for D (5 bases). The CDR3 length is 16 residues. Germline values: CDR1 SGHNT, CDR2 YYREEE (reference sequence). The V and J ends lost 4 bases and 4 bases respectively, with 20 bases between them. The CDR3 reads CASSPSGGAVLYGYTF. The CDR3 DNA reads as TGTGCCAGCAGCCCCAGCGGGGGAGCAGTCCTCTATGGCTACACCTTC.

The V and J genes are TRBV7-3 and TRBJ2-2; 13 bases align to TRBD2. With 5 bases clipped from V and 5 bases from J, the junction kept 8 bases outside the gene matches. Germline V gives CDR1 SGHTA, CDR2 FQGTGA. This CDR3 has 17 residues. The CDR3 sequence is CASSPRTSGRSTGELFF. CDR3 DNA: TGTGCCAGCAGCCCCCGGACTAGCGGGAGATCGACCGGGGAGCTGTTTTTT.

This CDR3 reads CASSSGTGGGQPQHF. Written as DNA, the CDR3 is TGTGCCAGTAGTAGTGGGACAGGGGGCGGACAGCCCCAGCATTTT. The chain carries TRBV19 and TRBJ1-5; TRBD1 agrees at 12 bases. After removal of 4 bases from V and 7 bases from J, the junction contained 5 bases not matched to a gene. Germline loops: CDR1 LNHDA, CDR2 SQIVND (reference sequence). The CDR3 consists of 15 residues.

The V call is TRBV5-1, the J call TRBJ1-1, with 9 bases aligning to TRBD1. The CDR3 length is 17 residues. Germline V gene lookup returns CDR1 SGHRS and CDR2 YFSETQ. Trimming cost V 2 bases and J 5 bases; bases outside gene matches: 13. CDR3: CASSLWPWGQGGTEAFF. As DNA, the CDR3 is TGCGCCAGCAGCTTATGGCCGTGGGGACAGGGAGGTACTGAAGCTTTCTTT.

CDR3 loop: CASWGRERYNEQFF. CDR3 DNA sequence: TGTGCCAGCTGGGGTCGGGAGCGGTACAATGAGCAGTTCTTC. This rearrangement joins TRBV6-1 to TRBJ2-1; TRBD2 is a possible D gene (6 bases). The CDR3 has 14 amino acids. Trimming removed 8 bases from V and 4 bases from J, with 15 bases in between. Germline assignment: CDR1 MNHNS and CDR2 SASEGT.

This chain's CDR3 is CAWGSGSLYNEQFF. For the CDR3, the DNA is TGTGCCTGGGGTAGCGGGAGCCTCTACAATGAGCAGTTCTTC. The chain is built from TRBV30 and TRBJ2-1, with TRBD2 identical over 9 bases. The CDR3 totals 14 residues. The V and J ends lost 5 bases and 3 bases, in that order; junction bases with no gene match: 5. The germline V gene encodes CDR1 GTSNPN and CDR2 SVGIG (reference sequence).

V and J are TRBV6-6 and TRBJ2-5; TRBD1 matches 8 bases. The J call could be wrong; TRBJ2-7 is a better fit for the DNA end. CDR1 and CDR2 from the germline V gene are MNHNY and SVGAGI (reference sequence). The CDR3 extends over 14 amino acids. CDR3 sequence: CASSAQGGMDEQYF. DNA of the CDR3: TGTGCCAGCAGTGCACAGGGGGGTATGGACGAGCAGTACTTC.

Comments on this clone: Other DNA sequences in this specimen translate into the identical CDR3. The J gene is TRBJ2-1, the V gene TRBV11-3; unclear D gene. CDR3 length: 13 amino acids. The germline gives CDR1 SGHNT, CDR2 YENEEA. V was clipped by 1 base and J by 4 bases, with 5 bases between them. In nucleotides, the CDR3 is TGTGCCAGCAGCTTAGCTGGGTACAATGAGCAGTTCTTC. It yields the protein CASSLAGYNEQFF.

The chain combines TRBV18 with TRBJ2-5; no clear D. The V end was cut by 1 base, the J end by 3 bases, with 9 bases between. Per the germline V gene, CDR1 is KGHSH and CDR2 is LQKENI. The CDR3 length is 14 residues. The CDR3 loop is CASSPQSTEETQYF. In DNA, the CDR3 is TGTGCCAGCTCACCACAAAGTACAGAAGAGACCCAGTACTTC.

This clone was found once. This chain uses TRBV11-1 with TRBJ2-3; the D gene is possibly TRBD2 (6 bases). This CDR3 spans 15 amino acids. The ends were cut back, 5 bases at V and 5 bases at J, with 17 bases in the middle. Germline-derived CDR1 and CDR2 are SGHAT and FQDESV (reference sequence). The CDR3 loop is CASSTRLGWGDTQYF. In DNA form, the CDR3 reads TGTGCCAGCAGCACCCGACTAGGCTGGGGAGATACGCAGTATTTT.